One and the same sample provided the 18 T cell receptor beta chains below, sequenced in a study of blood T cells in healthy people across ages. The authors ran a second PCR of 7 to 11 cycles using a sample-barcoded 5' primer and a J-beta primer mix. One entry per CDR3 protein, called by TCRdb with MiXCR from the 5' RACE reads. Here the sample spans roughly 650,000 distinct CDR3 sequences, approximately 29% being singletons. Sequenced material: blood. These receptors came from a woman older than 75 in good health.

This clonotype was observed at least ten times. V gene TRBV7-2 combines with J gene TRBJ1-1, with unresolved D. Deletions cut 5 bases from V and 1 base from J, with 14 bases between. This CDR3 is 15 amino acids long. CDR1 is SGHTA and CDR2 is FQGNSA in the germline V gene. CDR3 coding DNA: TGTGCCAGCAGCCCCGTCGGTACTAGGAACACTGAAGCTTTCTTT. It encodes CASSPVGTRNTEAFF. Based on the CDR3 plus reference TRBV7-2 and TRBJ1-1, the full variable domain is GAGVSQSPSNKVTEKGKDVELRCDPISGHTALYWYRQSLGQGLEFLIYFQGNSAPDKSGLPSDRFSAERTGGSVSTLTIQRTQQEDSAVYLCASSPVGTRNTEAFFGQGTRLTVV.

This clonotype was counted a few times. The V call is TRBV9, the J call TRBJ2-3; 11 bases are a match to TRBD2. Germline CDR1 reads SGDLS; CDR2 reads YYNGEE. V lost 2 bases, J lost 0 bases, and 2 bases stayed unmatched. The CDR3 spans 16 residues. The CDR3 region is CASSVIAGGSTDTQYF. The CDR3, as DNA: TGTGCCAGCAGCGTCATAGCGGGGGGGAGCACAGATACGCAGTATTTT.

This clonotype was counted many times. The chain uses TRBV6-6 and TRBJ1-2; 8 bases match TRBD1. Germline lookup yields CDR1 MNHNY and CDR2 SVGAGI (reference sequence). J gave up 4 bases and V 6 bases, and 7 bases lay outside the gene matches. The CDR3 sequence is 14 residues long. The chain's CDR3 is CASRSGGRTYGYTF. Here the CDR3 DNA reads TGTGCCAGCAGGTCAGGGGGCAGGACCTATGGCTACACCTTC.

This clonotype was observed a few times. This chain joins TRBV3-1 and TRBJ1-1, with D possibly matching TRBD1 (6 bases). This CDR3 spans 13 amino acids. Between the trimmed V and J ends, which lost 6 bases and 5 bases, there was a span of 13 bases. Germline V gives CDR1 LGHDT, CDR2 YNNKEL (reference sequence). CDR3 bases: TGTGCCAGCAGGGTGGGGGGCCGAACTGAAGCTTTCTTT. The encoded protein is CASRVGGRTEAFF.

A word on this clonotype: Possible read error: a much larger clone is one base away. This chain uses TRBV7-2 with TRBJ1-5; D unresolved. The CDR3 is 12 amino acids. CDR1 and CDR2 from the germline V gene are SGHTA and FQGNSA. The CDR3 nucleotides are TGTGCCAGCAGCTTCCAGAATCAGCCCCGGCATTTT. Translating it yields CASSFQNQPRHF.

Remarks on this clonotype: This could be a read error, since a much larger clone is one nucleotide away. V gene TRBV12-3 or TRBV12-4 combines with J gene TRBJ2-1, with D tentatively TRBD1 or TRBD2 (6 bases each). Near its end, the DNA agrees better with TRBJ2-7, so the J call may be wrong. This CDR3 contains 15 residues. Written as DNA, the CDR3 is TGTGCCAGCAGAACACAGGGAGGCTCCTACAATGAGCAGTACTTC. Translating it yields CASRTQGGSYNEQYF.

This clonotype occurred many times. J is TRBJ2-7 and V is TRBV7-3, with a tentative D call TRBD2 (7 bases). The CDR3 is 13 residues long. CDR1 SGHTA and CDR2 FQGTGA come from the germline V gene. Trimming took 2 bases from V and 7 from J, leaving 12 bases between them. The CDR3 loop reads CASSLGGGREQYF. The CDR3 DNA follows: TGTGCCAGCAGCTTAGGGGGGGGCCGTGAGCAGTACTTC.

The rearrangement uses TRBV29-1 and TRBJ2-5; no clear D gene. Germline assignment: CDR1 SQVTM and CDR2 ANQGSEA. The CDR3 sequence is 13 residues long. The ends were cut back, 2 bases at V and 5 bases at J, with 12 bases in the middle. The CDR3 sequence: CSVEMAPRETQYF. DNA of the CDR3: TGCAGCGTTGAAATGGCCCCAAGGGAGACCCAGTACTTC. Full variable domain (rest looked up from reference TRBV29-1 and TRBJ2-5): SAVISQKPSRDICQRGTSLTIQCQVDSQVTMMFWYRQQPGQSLTLIATANQGSEATYESGFVIDKFPISRPNLTFSTLTVSNMSPEDSSIYLCSVEMAPRETQYFGPGTRLLVL.

The table lists this clonotype with many counts. The chain couples TRBV6-6 to TRBJ2-3; 9 bases align to TRBD2. Germline assignment: CDR1 MNHNY and CDR2 SVGAGI (reference sequence). After removal of 6 bases from V and 0 bases from J, the junction contained 7 bases not matched to a gene. CDR3 length: 16 residues. The CDR3 is CASSPERGVSTDTQYF. Here the CDR3 DNA reads TGTGCCAGCAGCCCCGAGCGGGGGGTTAGCACAGATACGCAGTATTTT.

This clonotype has ten or more counts. The CDR3 region is CASSQEAGPVDTQYF. The DNA of the CDR3 is TGTGCCAGCAGCCAAGAAGCGGGGCCAGTAGATACGCAGTATTTT. The chain employs TRBV3-1 and TRBJ2-3; 7 bases are a match to TRBD2. CDR1 and CDR2 (germline): LGHDT, YNNKEL (reference sequence). V trimming: 0 bases; J trimming: 5 bases; junction bases outside the gene matches: 5. This CDR3 region has 15 residues.

With regard to this clonotype: A much larger clone lies one base from this, so it may be a read error. V is TRBV20-1 and J is TRBJ2-3, with 13 positions matching TRBD2. CDR1 and CDR2 from the germline V gene are DFQATT and SNEGSKA (reference sequence). V shed 4 bases, J shed 2 bases, and the junction held 3 bases outside the gene matches. This CDR3 is built from 15 residues. The CDR3 nucleotides are TGCAGTGCTACCGGACTAGCGGGGGACACAGATACGCAGTATTTT. Translation: CSATGLAGDTDTQYF.

This clonotype was found many times. J is TRBJ2-1 and V is TRBV4-1; a possible D gene is TRBD1 (6 bases). V lost 1 base and J 0 bases, leaving 13 bases between the germline ends. Germline V CDR1 and CDR2: MGHRA, YSYEKL. The CDR3 has 17 residues. The DNA for the CDR3 is TGCGCCAGCAGCCAAGGCAGGGGTTTGAACTCCTACAATGAGCAGTTCTTC. It codes for CASSQGRGLNSYNEQFF.

This clonotype was observed a single time. The chain is built from TRBV6-2 or TRBV6-3 and TRBJ1-3; no clear D. The CDR3 is 13 residues long. The V gene lost 5 bases and the J gene lost 4 bases, with 9 bases spanning the gap. Germline values: CDR1 MNHEY, CDR2 SVGEGT. The CDR3 sequence: CASSQGPGNTIYF. As DNA, the CDR3 is TGTGCCAGCAGTCAAGGTCCCGGAAACACCATATATTTT.

Only one count was recorded for this clonotype. This sequence joins TRBV27 and TRBJ1-2, with 8 bases matching TRBD1. V dropped 5 bases and J dropped 8; count of bases not matched to a gene: 7. Germline V gives CDR1 MNHEY, CDR2 SMNVEV (reference sequence). The CDR3 has 13 amino acids. The CDR3 bases are TGTGCCAGCAGTATAGCTGGACAGGGCGGCTACACCTTC. Its protein is CASSIAGQGGYTF.

CDR3 DNA sequence: TGTGCCAGCAGCCGACCAATCGGTAGCGAGCAGTACTTC. This translates into CASSRPIGSEQYF. The chain links TRBV28 to TRBJ2-5; D is uncertain. Judging by the DNA end, TRBJ2-7 fits better; the J call may be wrong. Germline assignment: CDR1 MDHEN and CDR2 SYDVKM. The CDR3 consists of 13 residues.

Only a few counts were recorded for this clonotype. Just one base apart from a much larger clone, this may be a read error. The CDR3 bases are TGTGCCAGCAGGCGGGGGACAGGGGGCAATGAGCAGTACTTC. As protein: CASRRGTGGNEQYF. This chain uses TRBV6-1 with TRBJ2-5, with TRBD1 matching 12 bases. The germline V gene encodes CDR1 MNHNS and CDR2 SASEGT. The CDR3 contains 14 residues. J lost 11 bases, V lost 6 bases, and 10 bases had no gene match.

This clonotype has a count of ten or more. The gene calls are TRBV2 and TRBJ1-1, with D possibly matching TRBD1 (5 bases). CDR3 size: 14 residues. The germline CDR1 and CDR2 sequences are SNHLY and FYNNEI. With 3 bases removed from V and 0 bases from J, the gap between germline ends came to 8 bases. For the CDR3, the DNA is TGTGCCAGCAGTGAGGGACGGTTGAACACTGAAGCTTTCTTT. This encodes CASSEGRLNTEAFF.

This clonotype was seen at least ten times. J is TRBJ2-1 and V is TRBV7-7, with a possible D match to TRBD1 (5 bases). The V end lost 1 base, the J end lost 6 bases, and 13 bases lay between the germline ends. The germline V gene encodes CDR1 SSHAT and CDR2 FNYEAQ (reference sequence). This CDR3 is built from 15 residues. CDR3 in DNA: TGTGCCAGCAGCTTAGTGGCAGGGTCCGGCAATGAGCAGTTCTTC. Protein sequence: CASSLVAGSGNEQFF. The complete variable domain, with remaining parts taken from reference TRBV7-7 and TRBJ2-1, reads GAGVSQSPRYKVTKRGQDVTLRCDPISSHATLYWYQQALGQGPEFLTYFNYEAQPDKSGLPSDRFSAERPEGSISTLTIQRTEQRDSAMYRCASSLVAGSGNEQFFGPGTRLTVL.